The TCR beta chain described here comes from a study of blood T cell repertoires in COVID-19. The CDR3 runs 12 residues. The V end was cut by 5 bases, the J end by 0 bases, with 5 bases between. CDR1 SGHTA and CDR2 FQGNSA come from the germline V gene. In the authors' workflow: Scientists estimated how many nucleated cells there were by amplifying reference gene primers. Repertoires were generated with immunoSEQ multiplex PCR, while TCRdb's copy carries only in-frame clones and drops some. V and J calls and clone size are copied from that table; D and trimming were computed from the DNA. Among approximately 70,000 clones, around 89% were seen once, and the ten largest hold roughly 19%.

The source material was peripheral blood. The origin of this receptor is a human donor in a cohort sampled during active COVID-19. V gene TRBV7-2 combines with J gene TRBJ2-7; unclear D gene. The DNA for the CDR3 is TGTGCCAGCAGCCGGTACTCCTACGAGCAGTACTTC. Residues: CASSRYSYEQYF.